The next 32 T cell receptor beta chains were all read from a single sample in a study of spatial heterogeneity in lung cancer. This sample's time point: sample taken at primary tumor resection. One entry per CDR3 protein, called by TCRdb with MiXCR from the 5' RACE reads. The sample shows 20,000 to 30,000 distinct CDR3 sequences, roughly 9% of them seen only once. Study-wide points: Tumors with more nonsynonymous mutations had more expanded intratumoral alpha and beta TCRs.

Antigens of these TCRs are unknown. The sample in question was lung tumor tissue, obtained at surgery. The source of these receptors is a male donor with early-stage non-small cell lung cancer.

This clonotype showed up many times. The CDR3 nucleotides read TGCAGCGTTGTGGAGCGGGGTGAGCAGTTCTTC. Protein: CSVVERGEQFF. J is TRBJ2-1 and V is TRBV29-1; 7 nucleotides line up with TRBD2. J gave up 9 bases and V 4 bases, and 3 bases lay outside the gene matches. The CDR3 runs 11 residues. CDR1 SQVTM and CDR2 ANQGSEA come from the germline V gene.

This clonotype was observed a few times. The chain couples TRBV27 to TRBJ2-7; D is unresolved. The germline gives CDR1 MNHEY, CDR2 SMNVEV (reference sequence). This CDR3 has 12 residues. The V gene lost 4 bases and the J gene lost 3 bases, with 7 bases spanning the gap. The CDR3 is CASSSASYEQYF. The CDR3 region has the DNA TGTGCCAGCAGTTCTGCCAGCTACGAGCAGTACTTC.

V is TRBV5-5 and J is TRBJ2-5; perhaps D is TRBD1 or TRBD2 (6 bases each). The length of the CDR3 is 17 residues. The germline V gene encodes CDR1 SGHKS and CDR2 YYEKEE (reference sequence). Trimming pared 2 bases from V and 5 bases from J, leaving 22 bases between. CDR3 loop: CASSFWVRSGAGETQYF. DNA for the CDR3: TGTGCCAGCAGCTTTTGGGTTCGTTCGGGGGCGGGCGAGACCCAGTACTTC.

This clonotype was observed a few times. The chain carries TRBV12-3 or TRBV12-4 and TRBJ2-2; D remains unclear. This CDR3 is 12 amino acids long. Trimming removed 6 bases at V and 7 bases at J, with 9 bases between. The CDR3: CASRRVDGELFF. For the CDR3, the DNA is TGTGCCAGCAGGCGAGTTGACGGGGAGCTGTTTTTT.

This chain uses TRBV6-2 or TRBV6-3 with TRBJ1-2, with TRBD1 identical over 7 bases. CDR1 is MNHEY, CDR2 SVGEGT, per germline. V was clipped by 6 bases and J by 4 bases; unmatched bases: 5. The CDR3 consists of 13 residues. The DNA for the CDR3 is TGTGCCAGCAGATACAGGGGCGTCTATGGCTACACCTTC. Translated, it gives CASRYRGVYGYTF.

This clonotype was observed at least ten times. The rearrangement uses TRBV14 and TRBJ2-5; possible D gene TRBD1, 5 bases. The ends were cut back, 0 bases at V and 5 bases at J, with 16 bases in the middle. The CDR3 consists of 16 residues. CDR1 SGHDN and CDR2 FVKESK come from the germline V gene. CDR3 amino acids: CASSQEPDRLLETQYF. The DNA for the CDR3 is TGTGCCAGCAGCCAAGAACCCGACAGATTATTGGAGACCCAGTACTTC.

This clonotype has ten or more counts. The J gene is TRBJ2-7, the V gene TRBV10-3, with 10 bases aligning to TRBD2. Germline loops: CDR1 ENHRY, CDR2 SYGVKD. The CDR3 has 15 residues. V lost 3 bases to trimming and J lost 2 bases; unmatched junction nucleotides: 4. In nucleotides, the CDR3 is TGTGCCATCAGTGACCAGAGCGGGAGGGCCTACGAGCAGTACTTC. Translated, it gives CAISDQSGRAYEQYF.

This chain connects TRBV6-5 to TRBJ2-7, with TRBD1 matching over 8 bases. The germline gives CDR1 MNHEY, CDR2 SVGAGI. The CDR3 is 13 amino acids. Trimming cost V 2 bases and J 5 bases; bases outside gene matches: 2. In nucleotides, the CDR3 is TGTGCCAGCAGTTACGACAGGGGCAACGAGCAGTACTTC. Translated, it gives CASSYDRGNEQYF.

The genes are TRBV12-3 or TRBV12-4 and TRBJ1-4, with unresolved D. CDR3 size: 15 residues. V lost 6 bases to trimming and J lost 0 bases, with 11 bases between them. For the CDR3, the DNA is TGTGCCAGCAGGGGTATGGGAGCAACTAATGAAAAACTGTTTTTT. It codes for CASRGMGATNEKLFF.

The chain links TRBV2 to TRBJ2-3; 11 bases are a match to TRBD2. The ends lost 6 bases at V and 3 bases at J; junction bases unmatched: 8. The CDR3 extends over 16 amino acids. Germline assignment: CDR1 SNHLY and CDR2 FYNNEI. CDR3 region: CASSDVTSGKTDTQYF. The CDR3 coding sequence is TGTGCCAGCAGCGATGTGACTAGCGGGAAAACAGATACGCAGTATTTT.

This CDR3 is CASSRSPDRGRGGYTF. In nucleotides, the CDR3 is TGTGCCAGCAGCCGGAGCCCGGACAGGGGGCGAGGTGGCTACACCTTC. The genes are TRBV6-2 or TRBV6-3 and TRBJ1-2, with 11 bases identical to TRBD1. In germline, CDR1 is MNHEY, CDR2 SVGEGT. There are 16 residues in the CDR3. After removal of 6 bases from V and 7 bases from J, the junction contained 13 bases not matched to a gene.

The V call is TRBV5-1, the J call TRBJ2-5; D may be TRBD1 (6 bases). CDR1 SGHRS and CDR2 YFSETQ come from the germline V gene. The CDR3 covers 16 residues. Trimming shortened V by 0 bases and J by 2 bases, and 14 bases separated the two germline ends. The CDR3 reads CASSLDRAWWQETQYF. The CDR3 DNA reads TGCGCCAGCAGCTTGGACAGGGCTTGGTGGCAAGAGACCCAGTACTTC.

This clonotype was counted many times. The chain recombines TRBV6-6 with TRBJ2-7, with 9 bases lining up with TRBD1. The CDR3 has 15 residues. V lost 2 bases, J lost 5 bases, and 7 bases stayed unmatched. CDR1 is MNHNY, CDR2 SVGAGI, per germline (reference sequence). For the CDR3, the DNA is TGTGCCAGCAGTTACCCCACCGGACAGGGGAACGAGCAGTACTTC. Protein product: CASSYPTGQGNEQYF.

This clonotype occurred many times. This chain connects TRBV11-2 to TRBJ2-5; D could derive from TRBD1 or TRBD2 (6 bases each). Trimming pared 4 bases from V and 5 bases from J, leaving 17 bases between. Per germline, CDR1 SGHAT and CDR2 FQNNGV. This CDR3 contains 15 residues. The CDR3 DNA sequence: TGTGCCAGCAGCTCCCGGGGGCATCATCGGGAGACCCAGTACTTC. Its protein product is CASSSRGHHRETQYF.

On this clonotype itself: A much more abundant neighbour one base away suggests this may be a read error. The chain joins TRBV27 to TRBJ2-5; 9 bases line up with TRBD2. Germline values: CDR1 MNHEY, CDR2 SMNVEV (reference sequence). CDR3 size: 15 residues. J was trimmed by 5 bases and V by 2 bases; bases with no gene match: 6. The chain's CDR3 is CASSLRLAAHETQYF. The CDR3 DNA reads TGTGCCAGCAGTTTACGACTAGCGGCGCACGAGACCCAGTACTTC.

This clonotype occurred many times. The chain is built from TRBV4-2 and TRBJ2-5; D gene unclear. The CDR3 has 16 residues. Per germline, CDR1 LGHNA and CDR2 YNFKEQ. V lost 3 bases and J lost 2, with 16 bases in between. As DNA, the CDR3 is TGTGCCAGCAGCCAGCCCCATGGAAGCTTTCAAGAGACCCAGTACTTC. Amino acid sequence: CASSQPHGSFQETQYF.

This clonotype was picked up many times. J is TRBJ2-2 and V is TRBV11-2; unclear D gene. Trimming took 5 bases from V and 3 from J, leaving 13 bases between them. The CDR3 is 15 amino acids. CDR1 is SGHAT and CDR2 is FQNNGV in the germline V gene. The CDR3 DNA sequence: TGTGCCAGCAGCCGTGAAGGGTCGCACACCGGGGAGCTGTTTTTT. It translates to CASSREGSHTGELFF.

This clonotype was found many times. The chain is built from TRBV2 and TRBJ2-2; TRBD2 matches 13 bases. The length of the CDR3 is 15 residues. The germline V gene has CDR1 SNHLY and CDR2 FYNNEI. The trim removed 10 bases at V and 4 bases at J, leaving 6 bases unmatched. The CDR3 DNA follows: TGTGCCACCTCGACTAGCGGGAGGAGCACCGGGGAGCTGTTTTTT. Protein: CATSTSGRSTGELFF.

The V call is TRBV28, the J call TRBJ2-7; D uncertain. CDR1 MDHEN and CDR2 SYDVKM come from the germline V gene. There are 14 residues in the CDR3. With 7 bases removed from V and 7 bases from J, the gap between germline ends came to 20 bases. The chain's CDR3 is CASTRLEGVREQYF. The CDR3 nucleotides read TGTGCCAGCACCAGACTCGAAGGAGTACGGGAGCAGTACTTC.

This clonotype was seen at least ten times. The chain has TRBV6-6 and TRBJ2-3; TRBD1 matches 10 bases. Germline loops: CDR1 MNHNY, CDR2 SVGAGI (reference sequence). CDR3 length equals 16 residues. V was pared by 2 bases and J by 4 bases, with 6 bases of the junction left unmatched. The CDR3 loop reads CASSYLDRGAPDTQYF. In DNA form, the CDR3 reads TGTGCCAGCAGTTACCTGGACAGGGGGGCCCCAGATACGCAGTATTTT.

This clonotype has ten or more counts. The chain links TRBV7-9 to TRBJ1-1, with D possibly matching TRBD1 (6 bases). Germline lookup yields CDR1 SEHNR and CDR2 FQNEAQ (reference sequence). V lost 0 bases and J lost 8, with 7 bases in between. The CDR3 is 12 residues long. The chain's CDR3 is CASSLAGGEAFF. The CDR3 DNA sequence: TGTGCCAGCAGCTTAGCAGGGGGAGAAGCTTTCTTT.

This clonotype turned up a few times. The chain is built from TRBV10-3 and TRBJ2-3; 9 bases map to TRBD1. This CDR3 spans 13 amino acids. Germline values: CDR1 ENHRY, CDR2 SYGVKD. J lost 4 bases, V lost 6 bases, and 2 bases had no gene match. CDR3 sequence: CAIRTGGADTQYF. In nucleotides, the CDR3 is TGTGCCATCAGAACAGGGGGCGCAGATACGCAGTATTTT.

This clonotype was detected only a few times. The chain links TRBV5-1 to TRBJ2-7; D is uncertain. Germline loops: CDR1 SGHRS, CDR2 YFSETQ. The CDR3 has 14 residues. The germline V and J ends were trimmed by 0 bases and 6 bases, with 13 bases remaining between them. CDR3 region: CASSLESPRSEQYF. The CDR3 nucleotides are TGCGCCAGCAGCTTGGAAAGTCCCCGGAGCGAGCAGTACTTC.

The chain couples TRBV18 to TRBJ2-2; maybe TRBD2 (5 bases). Trimming stripped 3 bases from V and 4 bases from J, with 6 bases between. Germline-derived CDR1 and CDR2 are KGHSH and LQKENI. The CDR3 is 13 residues long. CDR3 sequence: CASSPGSTGELFF. CDR3 DNA sequence: TGTGCCAGCTCACCGGGGAGCACCGGGGAGCTGTTTTTT.

V and J are TRBV7-9 and TRBJ2-2; D uncertain. The CDR3 has 14 amino acids. Germline lookup yields CDR1 SEHNR and CDR2 FQNEAQ (reference sequence). Deletions cut 1 base from V and 0 bases from J, with 3 bases between. The CDR3 coding sequence is TGTGCCAGCAGCTTAGGTTCGAACACCGGGGAGCTGTTTTTT. Its translation: CASSLGSNTGELFF.

V is TRBV29-1 and J is TRBJ2-7, with a possible D match to TRBD1 (6 bases). Deletions cut 6 bases from V and 1 base from J, with 10 bases between. The germline V gene encodes CDR1 SQVTM and CDR2 ANQGSEA. This CDR3 spans 12 amino acids. The DNA of the CDR3 is TGCAGCGTCTCAGGACAGTCCTACGAGCAGTACTTC. It codes for CSVSGQSYEQYF.

Sample share makes this clonotype medium-sized. V gene TRBV5-1 combines with J gene TRBJ2-5; the D gene is possibly TRBD2 (5 bases). Germline V lookup: CDR1 SGHRS, CDR2 YFSETQ. V lost 0 bases and J lost 7, with 13 bases in between. CDR3 size: 14 residues. The CDR3: CASSLGEIVATQYF. The CDR3 bases are TGCGCCAGCAGCTTGGGGGAGATTGTGGCGACCCAGTACTTC.

This clonotype is classed as medium-sized (0.01 to 0.1%). The rearrangement links TRBV6-5 to TRBJ1-2; 10 positions agree with TRBD1. With 4 bases clipped from V and 5 bases from J, the junction kept 7 bases outside the gene matches. The CDR3 consists of 15 residues. Germline-derived CDR1 and CDR2 are MNHEY and SVGAGI. In nucleotides, the CDR3 is TGTGCCAGCAGTTTTTCGACAGGGGGCGAGTATGGCTACACCTTC. Amino acid sequence: CASSFSTGGEYGYTF.

At least ten counts were recorded for this clonotype. The chain has TRBV28 and TRBJ2-1, with a possible D match to TRBD2 (7 bases). There are 16 residues in the CDR3. The germline gives CDR1 MDHEN, CDR2 SYDVKM. V was cut by 7 bases and J by 2 bases, with 18 bases left in between. For the CDR3, the DNA is TGTGCCAGCAATTCGGCGGGGGCAATCCCCTACAATGAGCAGTTCTTC. It is translated as CASNSAGAIPYNEQFF.

This clonotype was recorded many times. The rearrangement joins TRBV5-6 to TRBJ2-2; the D gene is possibly TRBD1 (5 bases). CDR1 and CDR2 from the germline V gene are SGHDT and YYEEEE. This CDR3 spans 14 amino acids. With 8 bases removed from V and 7 bases from J, the gap between germline ends came to 18 bases. The CDR3 region is CASGMAGMVGELFF. CDR3 coding DNA: TGTGCCAGTGGGATGGCAGGGATGGTCGGGGAGCTGTTTTTT.

This clonotype has at least ten counts. This chain links TRBV7-2 with TRBJ2-2, with D uncertain. Germline V CDR1 and CDR2: SGHTA, FQGNSA. V lost 5 bases, J lost 0 bases, and 7 bases lay in between. The CDR3 runs to 14 residues. CDR3 sequence reads: CASSQTTNTGELFF. The CDR3 DNA reads TGTGCCAGCAGCCAAACCACGAACACCGGGGAGCTGTTTTTT.

Only a few counts were recorded for this clonotype. The CDR3 DNA reads as TGTGCCAGCAGCTCAGGGACAGATACGCAGTATTTT. Translating it yields CASSSGTDTQYF. The V call is TRBV7-2, the J call TRBJ2-3; TRBD1 might be the D (5 bases). Deletions cut 4 bases from V and 3 bases from J, with 5 bases between. The CDR3 is 12 residues long. Germline CDR1 SGHTA, CDR2 FQGNSA.